This TCR beta chain was recorded in a study of T cells in localized non-small cell lung cancer. Study outcomes and limitations: Uninvolved adjacent lung had higher T cell clonality than tumor and all other tissues. For the top 100 tumor clones, a median about 50 also appeared in adjacent lung.

Here immunoSEQ multiplex PCR was the method, and the copy in TCRdb shows in-frame clones only, minus some. The repertoire includes roughly 3,000 clones, approximately 30% of them detected once, and around 8.2% sits in the top ten. The CDR3 extends over 17 amino acids. V lost 6 bases and J lost 2, with 23 bases in between. Germline assignment: CDR1 KGHSH and CDR2 LQKENI. Each adjacent lung sample was taken at least 2 cm from the tumor margin and was free of atypia. On this clone: The antigen is undetermined.

Sequences were derived from normal lung tissue next to the tumor, sampled before any cancer treatment. V and J are TRBV18 and TRBJ2-7; D might be TRBD2 (6 bases). This TCR was recovered from a woman aged 35-75 years with stage I lung adenocarcinoma. This CDR3 is CASSRDSPGGTAYEQYF. CDR3 sequence (DNA): TGTGCCAGCTCTAGAGACTCGCCCGGGGGAACGGCCTACGAGCAGTACTTC.